Sequencing of this T cell receptor beta chain was carried out in a study of T cell repertoires in cytomegalovirus infection. This clonotype was recorded many times. Its antigen is not identified. TCRdb fed the reads into MiXCR, producing one record per CDR3 protein. Seen here are tens of thousands of distinct CDR3 sequences, 3% to 4.5% observed once, and the top ten hold under 25%. Study outcomes and limitations: CMV-specific TCR beta clonotypes restricted by HLA-C were the ones dominating the ex vivo response. Summed frequency of public TCR beta families distinguished CMV carriers with the relevant HLA.

The germline V gene has CDR1 LGHNA and CDR2 YSLEER. V dropped 0 bases and J dropped 5; count of bases not matched to a gene: 5. The CDR3 is 15 amino acids. The chain joins TRBV4-3 to TRBJ1-2; 8 bases map to TRBD1. The sequencing input was PBMCs. The receptor's source is a human donor in good health (CMV status not recorded). Some clones in this sample may be carry-over from other donors' samples. The CDR3 is CASSQDKQGGYGYTF. DNA for the CDR3: TGCGCCAGCAGCCAAGATAAACAGGGGGGATATGGCTACACCTTC.